Listed below are T cell receptor beta chains from one sample, sequenced in a study. TCRdb called the 5' RACE reads again in MiXCR, with one record for every CDR3 protein. The table records tens of thousands of distinct CDR3 sequences, 28% of them present only once. Sequenced sample: naive CD4+ T cells sorted from blood. All receptors derive from a female donor with breast cancer. Each CDR3 is given with its conserved first and last residue. The D gene is left open where the match is weak. Clone size is stated in some rows and not others, as once, few, many or a class when expanded.

j_gene: TRBJ2-4; d_gene: -; abundance: -; v_gene: TRBV5-1; CDR3nt: TGCGCCAGCAGCCCGACAGAGACCAAAAACATTCAGTACTTC; CDR3aa: CASSPTETKNIQYF
j_gene: TRBJ2-7; d_gene: TRBD2; abundance: -; v_gene: TRBV2; CDR3nt: TGTGCCAGCAGTGCCCTAGCGGGGGGGGACGAGCAGTACTTC; CDR3aa: CASSALAGGDEQYF
j_gene: TRBJ2-1; d_gene: TRBD1; abundance: few; v_gene: TRBV29-1; CDR3nt: TGCAGCGTTGAGGATGTATGGGGACAGGGTTACAATGAGCAGTTCTTC; CDR3aa: CSVEDVWGQGYNEQFF
j_gene: TRBJ1-3; d_gene: -; abundance: -; v_gene: TRBV3-1; CDR3nt: TGTGCCAGCAGCCAAACAGACACCATATATTTT; CDR3aa: CASSQTDTIYF
j_gene: TRBJ2-2; d_gene: -; abundance: -; v_gene: TRBV5-1; CDR3nt: TGCGCCAGCAGCTTGGATACAGAAGGCACCGGGGAGCTGTTTTTT; CDR3aa: CASSLDTEGTGELFF
j_gene: TRBJ2-3; d_gene: TRBD2; abundance: few; v_gene: TRBV4-1; CDR3nt: TGCGCCAGCAGCCAACCTGGACTAGCGGGAGGGCCAAGGAAGTACACAGATACGCAGTATTTT; CDR3aa: CASSQPGLAGGPRKYTDTQYF
j_gene: TRBJ2-5; d_gene: -; abundance: few; v_gene: TRBV12-3/TRBV12-4; CDR3nt: TGTGCCAGCAGGCATTCGGACCAAGAGACCCAGTACTTC; CDR3aa: CASRHSDQETQYF
j_gene: TRBJ1-2; d_gene: TRBD1; abundance: -; v_gene: TRBV12-3/TRBV12-4; CDR3nt: TGTGCCAGCAGTTCACCGGGACAGGGTAATCAGGATGGCTACACCTTC; CDR3aa: CASSSPGQGNQDGYTF
j_gene: TRBJ1-2; d_gene: -; abundance: many; v_gene: TRBV29-1; CDR3nt: TGCAGCGTTGAAAATTTAGGAGGCTACACCTTC; CDR3aa: CSVENLGGYTF
j_gene: TRBJ1-6; d_gene: TRBD1; abundance: -; v_gene: TRBV30; CDR3nt: TGTGCCTGGAGGGTTAGACAGGGAAGAAGGTCACCCCTCCACTTT; CDR3aa: CAWRVRQGRRSPLHF
j_gene: TRBJ1-6; d_gene: TRBD1; abundance: many; v_gene: TRBV20-1; CDR3nt: TGCAGTGCTAGGTCCCGGGACAGGGGTACGAGAAATTCACCCCTCCACTTT; CDR3aa: CSARSRDRGTRNSPLHF
j_gene: TRBJ2-1; d_gene: -; abundance: once; v_gene: TRBV11-2; CDR3nt: TGTGCCAGCAGCCGGACTAAGGCCTGGGGTGAGCAGTTCTTC; CDR3aa: CASSRTKAWGEQFF
j_gene: TRBJ2-5; d_gene: -; abundance: few; v_gene: TRBV24-1; CDR3nt: TGTGCCACCAGTAGGGCAAACCGGGAGACCCAGTACTTC; CDR3aa: CATSRANRETQYF
j_gene: TRBJ2-7; d_gene: TRBD2; abundance: many; v_gene: TRBV5-6; CDR3nt: TGTGCCAGCAGCGCTACTAGCGGGAGTTACGAGCAGTACTTC; CDR3aa: CASSATSGSYEQYF
j_gene: TRBJ1-2; d_gene: -; abundance: -; v_gene: TRBV6-5; CDR3nt: TGTGCCAGCAGGGTGGGGACCTATGGCTACACCTTC; CDR3aa: CASRVGTYGYTF
j_gene: TRBJ2-1; d_gene: TRBD1; abundance: -; v_gene: TRBV7-3; CDR3nt: TGTGCCACCGCCCAGACCTCAGGGGGCAATGAGCAGTTCTTC; CDR3aa: CATAQTSGGNEQFF
j_gene: TRBJ1-2; d_gene: TRBD1; abundance: -; v_gene: TRBV11-2; CDR3nt: TGTGCCAGCAGCCTTAGCCGGGACAGTTCCTATGGCTACACCTTC; CDR3aa: CASSLSRDSSYGYTF
j_gene: TRBJ1-2; d_gene: -; abundance: medium-sized; v_gene: TRBV20-1; CDR3nt: TGCAGTGCTGAGAATCCCGGGGGCGGCTATGGCTACACCTTC; CDR3aa: CSAENPGGGYGYTF
j_gene: TRBJ2-2; d_gene: TRBD2; abundance: -; v_gene: TRBV5-1; CDR3nt: TGCGCCAGCAGCTTGAGCAGCGGGAGGGCCTCCGGGGAGCTGTTTTTT; CDR3aa: CASSLSSGRASGELFF
j_gene: TRBJ2-6; d_gene: -; abundance: few; v_gene: TRBV29-1; CDR3nt: TGCAGCGTTGACGCATCTGGGGCCAACGTCCTGACTTTC; CDR3aa: CSVDASGANVLTF
j_gene: TRBJ2-7; d_gene: -; abundance: -; v_gene: TRBV18; CDR3nt: TGTGCCAGCTCACCAACTGTTTTGGGCTCGGGAGTTGACGAGCAGTACTTC; CDR3aa: CASSPTVLGSGVDEQYF
j_gene: TRBJ2-7; d_gene: TRBD2; abundance: many; v_gene: TRBV5-1; CDR3nt: TGCGCCAGCAGCTTGGTTAGCGGGAGGACGATGGCCTACGAGCAGTACTTC; CDR3aa: CASSLVSGRTMAYEQYF
j_gene: TRBJ2-1; d_gene: TRBD2; abundance: once; v_gene: TRBV6-2/TRBV6-3; CDR3nt: TGTGCCAGCAGTTACGGGACTAGCGGGAGCAATGAGCAGTTCTTC; CDR3aa: CASSYGTSGSNEQFF
j_gene: TRBJ1-5; d_gene: -; abundance: few; v_gene: TRBV15; CDR3nt: TGTGCCACCAGCAGAGGGGAGGGCCATCAGCCCCAGCATTTT; CDR3aa: CATSRGEGHQPQHF
j_gene: TRBJ2-3; d_gene: TRBD1; abundance: few; v_gene: TRBV7-9; CDR3nt: TGTGCCAGCAGCCCCCGGACAGGATTTCGCACAGATACGCAGTATTTT; CDR3aa: CASSPRTGFRTDTQYF
j_gene: TRBJ2-7; d_gene: -; abundance: -; v_gene: TRBV5-4; CDR3nt: TGTGCCAGCAGCTCCTCGACCGGGCGGGACCCCTACGAGCAGTACTTC; CDR3aa: CASSSSTGRDPYEQYF
j_gene: TRBJ2-3; d_gene: TRBD2; abundance: -; v_gene: TRBV5-1; CDR3nt: TGCGCCAGCAAGGAACTAGCGGCCACAGATACGCAGTATTTT; CDR3aa: CASKELAATDTQYF
j_gene: TRBJ1-1; d_gene: -; abundance: few; v_gene: TRBV6-2/TRBV6-3; CDR3nt: TGTGCCAGCAGTCGACCGCCGAACACTGAAGCTTTCTTT; CDR3aa: CASSRPPNTEAFF
j_gene: TRBJ2-1; d_gene: TRBD2; abundance: -; v_gene: TRBV7-2; CDR3nt: TGTGCCAGCAGCTTAAGAGCGGGATTCAACAATGAGCAGTTCTTC; CDR3aa: CASSLRAGFNNEQFF
j_gene: TRBJ2-6; d_gene: -; abundance: few; v_gene: TRBV12-3/TRBV12-4; CDR3nt: TGTGCCAGCAGTTTACAGGGGGCCAACGTCCTGACTTTC; CDR3aa: CASSLQGANVLTF
j_gene: TRBJ1-2; d_gene: TRBD1; abundance: -; v_gene: TRBV5-1; CDR3nt: TGCGCCAGCAGCCCGACGCGGGACAGCTATGGCTGCACCTTC; CDR3aa: CASSPTRDSYGCTF
j_gene: TRBJ1-2; d_gene: TRBD1; abundance: -; v_gene: TRBV28; CDR3nt: TGTGCCAGCAGTTCCCCCGGGACAGCTTATGGCTACACCTTC; CDR3aa: CASSSPGTAYGYTF
j_gene: TRBJ1-2; d_gene: -; abundance: few; v_gene: TRBV7-9; CDR3nt: TGTGCCAGCAGCTCCTATAGGGGAAACGACTATGGCTACACCTTC; CDR3aa: CASSSYRGNDYGYTF
j_gene: TRBJ1-6; d_gene: TRBD1; abundance: -; v_gene: TRBV6-1; CDR3nt: TGTGCCAGCAGGGATTTACAGGGGGCTCTCCGTTCACCCCTCCACTTT; CDR3aa: CASRDLQGALRSPLHF
j_gene: TRBJ1-5; d_gene: -; abundance: -; v_gene: TRBV3-1; CDR3nt: TGTGCCAGCAGCCAAGATCTAACAGGGAGTCAGCCCCAGCATTTT; CDR3aa: CASSQDLTGSQPQHF
j_gene: TRBJ1-5; d_gene: TRBD1; abundance: few; v_gene: TRBV4-3; CDR3nt: TGCGCCAGCAGCCGGGGCAGGGGGTTTCAGCCCCAGCATTTT; CDR3aa: CASSRGRGFQPQHF
j_gene: TRBJ2-7; d_gene: -; abundance: many; v_gene: TRBV7-3; CDR3nt: TGTGCCAGCAGCTCATCGGGAGTTTACGAGCAGTACTTC; CDR3aa: CASSSSGVYEQYF
j_gene: TRBJ2-5; d_gene: TRBD1; abundance: few; v_gene: TRBV20-1; CDR3nt: TGCAGTGCTAGAGGACACCGGGACAGCCAAGAGACCCAGTACTTC; CDR3aa: CSARGHRDSQETQYF
j_gene: TRBJ2-7; d_gene: -; abundance: -; v_gene: TRBV3-1; CDR3nt: TGTGCCAGCAGCCAAGGATCGGGGAACGAGCAGTACTTC; CDR3aa: CASSQGSGNEQYF
j_gene: TRBJ2-5; d_gene: TRBD1; abundance: many; v_gene: TRBV29-1; CDR3nt: TGCAGCGTACCCTGGACAGGGAGAGAGACCCAGTACTTC; CDR3aa: CSVPWTGRETQYF
j_gene: TRBJ1-1; d_gene: -; abundance: few; v_gene: TRBV20-1; CDR3nt: TGCAGTGCTAGAGTAAGGACGGGGAACACTGAAGCTTTCTTT; CDR3aa: CSARVRTGNTEAFF
j_gene: TRBJ2-1; d_gene: TRBD2; abundance: few; v_gene: TRBV27; CDR3nt: TGTGCCAGCAGGACTAGCGGGGACAATGAGCAGTTCTTC; CDR3aa: CASRTSGDNEQFF
j_gene: TRBJ1-2; d_gene: -; abundance: few; v_gene: TRBV12-3/TRBV12-4; CDR3nt: TGTGCCAGCAGTGGTACGCGCCGGGGCGGTGGCTACACCTTC; CDR3aa: CASSGTRRGGGYTF
j_gene: TRBJ2-5; d_gene: TRBD2; abundance: many; v_gene: TRBV5-1; CDR3nt: TGCGCCAGCAGCTTGGGGCTAGCGGGCCAAGAGACCCAGTACTTC; CDR3aa: CASSLGLAGQETQYF
j_gene: TRBJ2-2; d_gene: -; abundance: -; v_gene: TRBV5-1; CDR3nt: TGCGCCAGCAGCTTGGGGTTCCGAAACACCGGGGAGCTGTTTTTT; CDR3aa: CASSLGFRNTGELFF
j_gene: TRBJ2-7; d_gene: TRBD1; abundance: many; v_gene: TRBV28; CDR3nt: TGTGCCAGCATTACAGGGGGTCTGCAACACTACGAGCAGTACTTC; CDR3aa: CASITGGLQHYEQYF
j_gene: TRBJ2-3; d_gene: -; abundance: few; v_gene: TRBV7-2; CDR3nt: TGTGCCAGCAGCCCCTCTCGGGCTCGGAGCACAGATACGCAGTATTTT; CDR3aa: CASSPSRARSTDTQYF
j_gene: TRBJ1-1; d_gene: -; abundance: many; v_gene: TRBV5-1; CDR3nt: TGCGCCAGCAGCTTGGAGGCAAAAGCTTTCTTT; CDR3aa: CASSLEAKAFF
j_gene: TRBJ2-1; d_gene: -; abundance: few; v_gene: TRBV6-1; CDR3nt: TGTGCCAGCAGTGAGTCCATCCTAAGCTACAATGAGCAGTTCTTC; CDR3aa: CASSESILSYNEQFF
j_gene: TRBJ1-1; d_gene: -; abundance: -; v_gene: TRBV10-3; CDR3nt: TGTGCCATCAGTGGGAAGAACACTGAAGCTTTCTTT; CDR3aa: CAISGKNTEAFF
j_gene: TRBJ2-1; d_gene: -; abundance: few; v_gene: TRBV25-1; CDR3nt: TGTGCCAGCAGTGCTCAGGAGTACTACAATGAGCAGTTCTTC; CDR3aa: CASSAQEYYNEQFF
j_gene: TRBJ1-2; d_gene: -; abundance: few; v_gene: TRBV12-3/TRBV12-4; CDR3nt: TGTGCCAGCAGTTTAAACCCCGAGCAGGTCCGTACCTTC; CDR3aa: CASSLNPEQVRTF
j_gene: TRBJ2-1; d_gene: -; abundance: -; v_gene: TRBV20-1; CDR3nt: TGCAGTGCTAGAGATGGCAGGGGCAGTAATGAGCAGTTCTTC; CDR3aa: CSARDGRGSNEQFF
j_gene: TRBJ2-6; d_gene: -; abundance: once; v_gene: TRBV4-3; CDR3nt: TGCGCCAGCAGCCAAGATCTTAGGGGGGCCGAGGCCAACGTCCTGACTTTC; CDR3aa: CASSQDLRGAEANVLTF
j_gene: TRBJ1-2; d_gene: -; abundance: few; v_gene: TRBV5-1; CDR3nt: TGCGCCAGCAGCTTGGAGGTGAACTATGGCTACACCTTC; CDR3aa: CASSLEVNYGYTF